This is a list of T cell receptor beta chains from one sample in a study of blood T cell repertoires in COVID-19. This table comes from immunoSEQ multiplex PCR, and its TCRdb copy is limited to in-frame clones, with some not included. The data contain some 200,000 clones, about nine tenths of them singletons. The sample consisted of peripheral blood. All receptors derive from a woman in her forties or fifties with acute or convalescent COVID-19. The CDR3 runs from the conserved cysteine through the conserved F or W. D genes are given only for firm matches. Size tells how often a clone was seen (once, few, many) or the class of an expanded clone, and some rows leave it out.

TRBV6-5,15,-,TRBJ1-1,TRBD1,TGTGCCAGCAGTTCCTTGACAGGGTCTATCGCTGAAGCTTTCTTT,CASSSLTGSIAEAFF
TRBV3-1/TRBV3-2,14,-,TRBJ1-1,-,TGTGCCAGCAGCCAAGTGTCAGGGAGGACTGAAGCTTTCTTT,CASSQVSGRTEAFF
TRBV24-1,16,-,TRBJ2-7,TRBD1,TGTGCCACCAGTGATTCCACGGGACAGTCTTACTACGAGCAGTACTTC,CATSDSTGQSYYEQYF
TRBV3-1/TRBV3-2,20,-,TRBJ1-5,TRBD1,TGTGCCAGCAGCCAAGACCGGGGGCAGGGGGGTGTCTATAGCAATCAGCCCCAGCATTTT,CASSQDRGQGGVYSNQPQHF
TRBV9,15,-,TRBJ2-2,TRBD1,TGTGCCAGCAGCGTAGGACAGGGTAACACCGGGGAGCTGTTTTTT,CASSVGQGNTGELFF
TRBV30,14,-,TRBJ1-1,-,TGTGCCTGGAGTGTACAGTGGATGAACACTGAAGCTTTCTTT,CAWSVQWMNTEAFF
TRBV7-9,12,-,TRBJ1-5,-,TGTGCCAGCAGCTTAGGCAGTCAGCCCCAGCATTTT,CASSLGSQPQHF
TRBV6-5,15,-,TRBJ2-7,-,TGTGCCAGCAGTTTGGGGACTAAACAGGGCTACGAGCAGTACTTC,CASSLGTKQGYEQYF
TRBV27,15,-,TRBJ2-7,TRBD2,TGTGCCAGCAGTTGGACTAGCGGGACCCTATACGAGCAGTACTTC,CASSWTSGTLYEQYF
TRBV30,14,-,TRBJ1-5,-,TGTGCCTGGAGTAAGCCAGGGCAGGGTCAGCCCCAGCATTTT,CAWSKPGQGQPQHF
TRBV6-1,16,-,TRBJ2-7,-,TGTGCCAGCAGTGAATCCGCCGGGGGTCCTTTTTACGAGCAGTACTTC,CASSESAGGPFYEQYF
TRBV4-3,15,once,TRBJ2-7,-,TGCGCCAGCAGCCAAGATCTCCCCCCGGCCTACGAGCAGTACTTC,CASSQDLPPAYEQYF
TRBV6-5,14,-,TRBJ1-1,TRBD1,TGTGCCAGCAGCGGACAGGGGGCATACACTGAAGCTTTCTTT,CASSGQGAYTEAFF
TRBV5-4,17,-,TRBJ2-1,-,TGTGCCAGCACCCTAAATCGACAGGATAGCTCCTACAATGAGCAGTTCTTC,CASTLNRQDSSYNEQFF
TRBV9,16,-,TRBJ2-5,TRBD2,TGTGCCAGCAGCTCGCGACTAGCGACAGACCAAGAGACCCAGTACTTC,CASSSRLATDQETQYF
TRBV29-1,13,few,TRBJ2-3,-,TGCAGCGTTGAGGGGGGGCCCACAGATACGCAGTATTTT,CSVEGGPTDTQYF
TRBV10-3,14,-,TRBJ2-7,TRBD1,TGTGCCATCAGACCGGGACAGGGGGATCGGGAGCAGTACTTC,CAIRPGQGDREQYF
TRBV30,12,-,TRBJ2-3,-,TGTGCCTGGAGACAGTACGCAGATACGCAGTATTTT,CAWRQYADTQYF
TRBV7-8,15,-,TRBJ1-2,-,TGTGCCAGCAGCATGCTCACAGGGAAGAGCTATGGCTACACCTTC,CASSMLTGKSYGYTF
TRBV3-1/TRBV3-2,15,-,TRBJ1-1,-,TGTGCCAGCAGTGCGAGCGTTTGGGGGGGGACTGAAGCTTTCTTT,CASSASVWGGTEAFF
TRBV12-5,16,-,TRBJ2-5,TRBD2,TGTGCTAGTGGTCCGGGGGTGGGAGGGATCCAAGAGACCCAGTACTTC,CASGPGVGGIQETQYF
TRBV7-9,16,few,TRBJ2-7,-,TGTGCCAGCAGCTTAGCGCTGGGGGGAGTTTCCTACGAGCAGTACTTC,CASSLALGGVSYEQYF
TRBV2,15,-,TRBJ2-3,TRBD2,TGTGCCAGCAGCCCCGGGACTAGCGGCGGAGATACGCAGTATTTT,CASSPGTSGGDTQYF
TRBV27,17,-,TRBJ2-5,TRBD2,TGTGCCAGCAGCCGTAGTTGGGGGAGCGGGGGCGGGGAGACCCAGTACTTC,CASSRSWGSGGGETQYF
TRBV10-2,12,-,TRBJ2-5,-,TGCGCCAGCAGTTCCTATAAAGAGACCCAGTACTTC,CASSSYKETQYF
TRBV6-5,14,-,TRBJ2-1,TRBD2,TGTGCCAGCAGTTATGTGGCGGGAGTGGGAGAGCAGTTCTTC,CASSYVAGVGEQFF
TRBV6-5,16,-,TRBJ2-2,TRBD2,TGTGCCAGCAGTTACGAGCGGGGGGGCCCAGTCGGGGAGCTGTTTTTT,CASSYERGGPVGELFF
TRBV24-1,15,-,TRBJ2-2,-,TGTGCCACCAGTGATTGGGACTCGAACACCGGGGAGCTGTTTTTT,CATSDWDSNTGELFF
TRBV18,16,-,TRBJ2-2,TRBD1,TGTGCCAGCTCACCACAGGACAGGGCAGGACCCGGGGAGCTGTTTTTT,CASSPQDRAGPGELFF
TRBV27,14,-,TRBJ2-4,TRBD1,TGTGCCAGCAGTTTAGGACAGGGGAAAAACATTCAGTACTTC,CASSLGQGKNIQYF
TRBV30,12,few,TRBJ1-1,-,TGTGCCTGGGGACGGGTTAACACTGAAGCTTTCTTT,CAWGRVNTEAFF
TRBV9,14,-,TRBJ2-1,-,TGTGCCAGCGGTGGACTCTCTTTCTACAATGAGCAGTTCTTC,CASGGLSFYNEQFF
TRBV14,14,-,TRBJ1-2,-,TGTGCCAGCAGCCAAACAACAGGGATAGGTGGCTACACCTTC,CASSQTTGIGGYTF
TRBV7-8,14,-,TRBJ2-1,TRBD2,TGTGCCGTCGCGGGGACTAGCGGGGACAATGAGCAGTTCTTC,CAVAGTSGDNEQFF
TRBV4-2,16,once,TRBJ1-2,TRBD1,TGTGCCAGCAGCCAAGAGTGGGACAGGGTGTACTATGGCTACACCTTC,CASSQEWDRVYYGYTF
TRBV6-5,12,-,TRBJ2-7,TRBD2,TGTGCCAGCAGTAGGCCGGGGGGCGAGCAGTACTTC,CASSRPGGEQYF
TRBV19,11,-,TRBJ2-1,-,TGTGCCAGTCGAGGGTACAATGAGCAGTTCTTC,CASRGYNEQFF
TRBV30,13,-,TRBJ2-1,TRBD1,TGTGCCTGGAGGGAAACAGGGGTGGTTGAGCAGTTCTTC,CAWRETGVVEQFF
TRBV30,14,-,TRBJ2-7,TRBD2,TGTGCCTGGAGTGTAAAAGGACTAGCCTACGAGCAGTACTTC,CAWSVKGLAYEQYF
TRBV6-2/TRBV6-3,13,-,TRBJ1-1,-,TGTGCCAGCAGCCGGGGACAGAACACTGAAGCTTTCTTT,CASSRGQNTEAFF
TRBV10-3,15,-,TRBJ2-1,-,TGTGCCATCAGTGTCGGCGGAGTTGCCTACAATGAGCAGTTCTTC,CAISVGGVAYNEQFF
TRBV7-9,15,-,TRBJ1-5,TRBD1,TGTGCCAGCAGCCCGGGACAGGGCGTGGGTCAGCCCCAGCATTTT,CASSPGQGVGQPQHF
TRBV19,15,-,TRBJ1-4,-,TGTGCCAGTAGATGGACGATAAGGGGGAATGAAAAACTGTTTTTT,CASRWTIRGNEKLFF
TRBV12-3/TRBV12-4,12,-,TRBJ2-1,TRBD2,TGTGCCAGCGGCTTCGGGGGGTATGAGCAGTTCTTC,CASGFGGYEQFF
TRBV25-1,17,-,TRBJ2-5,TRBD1,TGTGCCAGCAGTGAATATCCCCTCGCAGGGGGCAGAGAGACCCAGTACTTC,CASSEYPLAGGRETQYF
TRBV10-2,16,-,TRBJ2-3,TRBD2,TGCGCCAGCAGTAAAGACGTAGCGGGAGCGGCGGATACGCAGTATTTT,CASSKDVAGAADTQYF
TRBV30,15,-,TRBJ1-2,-,TGTGCCTGGAGCCGCGGGGAGGGTTCGGACTATGGCTACACCTTC,CAWSRGEGSDYGYTF
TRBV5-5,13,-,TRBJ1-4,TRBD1,TGTGCCAGCAGTAACAGGGGGGGTGAAAAACTGTTTTTT,CASSNRGGEKLFF
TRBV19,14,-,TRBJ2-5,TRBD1,TGTGCCAGTAGCCCGACAGGGACCCTAGTGACCCAGTACTTC,CASSPTGTLVTQYF
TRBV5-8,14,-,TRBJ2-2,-,TGTGCCAGCCAAAGGGACACTAACACCGGGGAGCTGTTTTTT,CASQRDTNTGELFF